A selection of T cell receptor beta chains follows, all from one sample in a study of long-term antiretroviral therapy in people with HIV. Sequencing used immunoSEQ multiplex PCR; TCRdb keeps in-frame clones, though not all of them. Among more than 10,000 clones listed, roughly 90% were seen once. This sample comprised unsorted PBMCs, obtained 2.1 years after starting antiretroviral therapy. All receptors come from a woman between 35 and 50 years old with HIV. The CDR3 runs from the conserved cysteine through the conserved F or W. The D gene is left open where the match is weak. Part of the rows lack a size; the others show once, few, many or a class for expanded clones.

v_gene	abundance	d_gene	j_gene	CDR3aa	CDR3nt
TRBV9	.	TRBD2	TRBJ2-5	CASSARTSGGARETQYF	TGTGCCAGCAGCGCCCGGACTAGCGGGGGGGCCAGGGAGACCCAGTACTTC
TRBV5-1	few	TRBD1	TRBJ1-4	CASSEGATNEKLFF	TGCGCCAGCAGCGAGGGGGCGACTAATGAAAAACTGTTTTTT
TRBV5-1	.	TRBD1	TRBJ1-1	CASSLAGGNTEAFF	TGCGCCAGCAGCTTGGCAGGGGGAAACACTGAAGCTTTCTTT
TRBV19	.	.	TRBJ1-1	CASSIAGSTEAFF	TGTGCCAGTAGTATCGCGGGTAGCACTGAAGCTTTCTTT
TRBV6-5	few	TRBD1	TRBJ1-1	CASRDRVAEAFF	TGTGCCAGCAGGGACAGGGTCGCTGAAGCTTTCTTT
TRBV5-3	.	TRBD1	TRBJ1-2	CASTLDRGRIDYGYTF	TGTGCCAGCACGTTGGACAGGGGGCGTATCGACTATGGCTACACCTTC
TRBV29-1	once	.	TRBJ2-3	CSALGLGRSTDTQYF	TGCAGCGCCCTCGGCTTGGGGCGAAGCACAGATACGCAGTATTTT
TRBV7-9	.	.	TRBJ2-7	CASSLGLAKQYF	TGTGCCAGCAGCTTAGGGCTAGCGAAGCAGTACTTC
TRBV19	large	TRBD1	TRBJ1-5	CASGPGQGYQPQHF	TGTGCCAGTGGACCGGGACAGGGATATCAGCCCCAGCATTTT
TRBV5-1	.	TRBD2	TRBJ2-7	CASSSGSGGAGEQYF	TGCGCCAGCAGCTCCGGTAGCGGGGGGGCGGGGGAGCAGTACTTC
TRBV30	.	.	TRBJ1-4	CAWSVVAGGSANEKLFF	TGTGCCTGGAGTGTAGTGGCCGGGGGATCGGCTAATGAAAAACTGTTTTTT
TRBV27	.	.	TRBJ2-7	CASKVGAGGREQYF	TGTGCCAGCAAGGTCGGGGCTGGGGGGCGGGAGCAGTACTTC
TRBV5-4	.	.	TRBJ1-1	CASSPGAGGVNTEAFF	TGTGCCAGCAGCCCCGGTGCGGGGGGGGTGAACACTGAAGCTTTCTTT
TRBV6-1	.	.	TRBJ1-5	CASILRGESNQPQHF	TGTGCCAGCATACTCCGGGGTGAAAGCAATCAGCCCCAGCATTTT
TRBV18	.	TRBD1	TRBJ1-2	CASSPPSLGTGGKGYTF	TGTGCCAGCTCACCGCCAAGCCTCGGGACAGGGGGCAAAGGCTACACCTTC
TRBV30	.	TRBD1	TRBJ2-3	CAWSKGTGGGTDTQYF	TGTGCCTGGAGTAAGGGGACAGGAGGAGGTACAGATACGCAGTATTTT
TRBV7-9	few	TRBD1	TRBJ1-1	CASSADRVNTEAFF	TGTGCCAGCAGCGCGGACAGGGTGAACACTGAAGCTTTCTTT
TRBV7-8	once	.	TRBJ2-3	CASSWDPENTDTQYF	TGTGCCAGCAGCTGGGACCCAGAGAACACAGATACGCAGTATTTT
TRBV29-1	.	TRBD1	TRBJ2-5	CSVGQGASETQYF	TGCAGCGTTGGGCAGGGGGCTTCGGAGACCCAGTACTTC
TRBV6-5	.	.	TRBJ2-7	CASSYSNTLSYEQYF	TGTGCCAGCAGTTACTCGAACACACTTTCCTACGAGCAGTACTTC
TRBV6-6	once	.	TRBJ2-1	CASSYPAGNEQFF	TGTGCCAGCAGTTACCCCGCGGGGAATGAGCAGTTCTTC
TRBV12-5	.	TRBD1	TRBJ2-2	CASDLDRANTGELFF	TGTGCTAGTGATCTGGACAGGGCGAACACCGGGGAGCTGTTTTTT
TRBV29-1	.	.	TRBJ1-1	CSVEGTERGSEAFF	TGCAGCGTTGAAGGGACAGAGAGGGGCTCTGAAGCTTTCTTT
TRBV4-2	.	.	TRBJ1-1	CASSQDSGGTTEAFF	TGTGCCAGCAGCCAAGATTCGGGGGGAACGACTGAAGCTTTCTTT
TRBV5-6	.	TRBD1	TRBJ2-1	CASSLGTGTGYNEQFF	TGTGCCAGCAGCTTGGGGACGGGGACAGGTTACAATGAGCAGTTCTTC
TRBV19	.	.	TRBJ1-1	CASRTSRRGNTEAFF	TGTGCCAGTAGGACCTCCAGAAGGGGGAACACTGAAGCTTTCTTT
TRBV27	.	.	TRBJ2-7	CASSSPDIYEQYF	TGTGCCAGCAGTTCCCCGGACATCTACGAGCAGTACTTC
TRBV29-1	.	.	TRBJ1-4	CSVRGGATNEKLFF	TGCAGCGTAAGAGGGGGGGCGACTAATGAAAAACTGTTTTTT
TRBV5-1	.	TRBD2	TRBJ2-3	CASSSLSSGGTDTQYF	TGCGCCAGCAGCAGCTTATCTAGCGGGGGCACAGATACGCAGTATTTT
TRBV19	.	TRBD1	TRBJ1-2	CASSIDDLRDRDNGYTF	TGTGCCAGTAGTATAGATGACCTCCGGGACAGGGACAATGGCTACACCTTC
TRBV30	.	TRBD1	TRBJ2-7	CAWDRVDEQYF	TGTGCCTGGGACAGGGTGGACGAGCAGTACTTC
TRBV30	.	TRBD1	TRBJ1-2	CACEQGAGYTF	TGTGCCTGCGAACAGGGGGCTGGCTACACCTTC
TRBV13	.	TRBD1	TRBJ2-5	CASSNLGGAGETQYF	TGTGCCAGCAGCAACCTAGGGGGCGCCGGTGAGACCCAGTACTTC
TRBV5-6	.	TRBD2	TRBJ2-3	CASSQLAGGQDTQYF	TGTGCCAGCAGTCAACTAGCGGGGGGGCAAGATACGCAGTATTTT
TRBV7-9	.	.	TRBJ1-4	CASSSPQGLITNEKLFF	TGTGCCAGCAGCTCCCCACAGGGACTTATAACTAATGAAAAACTGTTTTTT
TRBV30	.	.	TRBJ1-1	CAWSRPHRDTEAFF	TGTGCCTGGAGCCGTCCCCACCGAGACACTGAAGCTTTCTTT
TRBV6-5	.	.	TRBJ1-1	CASSYVGTNTEAFF	TGTGCCAGCAGTTACGTAGGGACCAACACTGAAGCTTTCTTT
TRBV7-2	.	.	TRBJ2-3	CASSGRTTDTQYF	TGTGCCAGCAGCGGACGGACCACAGATACGCAGTATTTT
TRBV4-2	.	.	TRBJ2-1	CASSQEQGPYNEQFF	TGTGCCAGCAGCCAAGAACAAGGCCCATACAATGAGCAGTTCTTC
TRBV4-1	few	.	TRBJ1-5	CASSHRIYSNQPQHF	TGCGCCAGCAGCCACCGGATCTATAGCAATCAGCCCCAGCATTTT
TRBV6-5	.	TRBD1	TRBJ2-3	CASSYRQGADTQYF	TGTGCCAGCAGTTACAGACAGGGTGCAGATACGCAGTATTTT
TRBV18	.	TRBD1	TRBJ2-4	CASSTLGTAPGKNIQYF	TGTGCCAGCTCAACCCTAGGGACAGCCCCTGGCAAAAACATTCAGTACTTC
TRBV6-5	.	.	TRBJ1-1	CASGQWDKMNTEAFF	TGTGCCAGCGGGCAGTGGGACAAAATGAACACTGAAGCTTTCTTT
TRBV11-2	.	TRBD1	TRBJ1-1	CASSLPRDRASEAFF	TGTGCCAGCAGCTTACCAAGGGACAGGGCGTCTGAAGCTTTCTTT
TRBV7-9	.	.	TRBJ1-2	CASSLAARPDGYTF	TGTGCCAGCAGCTTAGCGGCACGGCCAGATGGCTACACCTTC
TRBV27	.	TRBD1	TRBJ2-2	CASSSWTGWGPGELFF	TGTGCCAGCAGTTCCTGGACAGGGTGGGGACCCGGGGAGCTGTTTTTT
TRBV7-9	.	TRBD2	TRBJ2-5	CASRGASGGYQETQYF	TGTGCCAGCAGGGGGGCTAGCGGGGGATACCAAGAGACCCAGTACTTC
TRBV2	.	.	TRBJ1-6	CASSDLQGWGSPLHF	TGTGCCAGCAGTGATCTCCAGGGGTGGGGATCACCCCTCCACTTT
TRBV6-1	.	.	TRBJ1-2	CASSEAVFKGRSQYYGYTF	TGTGCCAGCAGTGAAGCGGTTTTTAAGGGGAGGTCTCAGTACTATGGCTACACCTTC
TRBV30	.	.	TRBJ1-1	CAWSRQLNTEAFF	TGTGCCTGGAGTCGGCAATTGAACACTGAAGCTTTCTTT
TRBV6-5	.	.	TRBJ1-2	CASSYNRGGGGYGYTF	TGTGCCAGCAGTTACAACCGAGGAGGGGGTGGCTATGGCTACACCTTC